This T cell receptor (beta chain) is from a study of tumor-infiltrating lymphocytes in primary liver carcinoma. In the case of this clonotype: At one end the junction does not follow the germline gene, possibly because of a read error.

The source material, 20-30 mg of unsorted bulk tissue, was used to co-extract RNA and DNA. From germline, CDR1 is SEHNR and CDR2 FQNEAQ (reference sequence). The CDR3 is made up of 12 amino acids. The researchers produced TCR beta cDNA from around 500 ng total RNA with a constant-region primer. TCR beta libraries came from three nested multiplex PCR rounds using slightly modified ARM-PCR. Forward primers for TRBV1-TRBV30 and a C-beta reverse primer served the first two PCR rounds, at approximately 10 cycles each. TCRdb re-derived calls from the multiplex PCR reads in MiXCR, one entry per CDR3 protein. The data show tens of thousands of distinct CDR3 sequences, 72% seen once.

This clonotype was obtained from a middle-aged man with primary liver carcinoma and hepatitis B virus infection. The chain joins TRBV7-9 to TRBJ2-1; no clear D. Sequencing was performed on liver tumor tissue from sampling region 1. Subset denoted: tumor region T1, superior pole. The CDR3 nucleotides read TGTACCAGCAGCCTCTTAGGGCAGTTCTCCATCTTC. This translates into CTSSLLGQFSIF.